This note documents a single T cell receptor beta chain sequence. Its antigen is still unknown. The data stem from a study of beta chain features in type 1 diabetes. For the study at large: Analysis included 100 million to 140 million sorted cells drawn from all samples. Findings and limits, study-wide: Compared to healthy donors, patients appeared to have naive, central memory and Treg TCRB repertoires that were more alike. Short templates might get an advantage during PCR, and this would be equal in patients and controls. All four CD4+ subsets of Type 1 diabetes patients contained TCRB CDR3s that were moderately but significantly shorter.

All of the isolated RNA was reverse transcribed, so expressed TCRB transcripts were sequenced. It was found that naive, central memory and regulatory T cell samples averaged around 3.7 million reads. Assay: immunoSEQ multiplex PCR; the TCRdb copy retains only in-frame clones and omits some. The sample contains roughly 130,000 clones, roughly 17% of which appear only once. V shed 3 bases and J shed 2 bases, with 7 bases lying between them. The germline V gene encodes CDR1 LNHNV and CDR2 YYDKDF (reference sequence). The CDR3 length is 13 residues. This receptor was identified in a man aged 25-40 years with type 1 diabetes. Sequencing input: central memory CD4+ T cells from blood. J is TRBJ1-2 and V is TRBV15, with D perhaps matching TRBD1 (5 bases). CDR3 sequence (DNA): TGTGCCACCAGCAGTGACAGAAACTATGGCTACACCTTC. This gives the protein CATSSDRNYGYTF.